These 5 T cell receptor beta chains originate from one sample sequenced in a study of T cells in Graves' hyperthyroidism and ophthalmopathy. Amplified regions were TCR beta CDR3 sequences from RNA transcripts. The HTBI set primed first-round TCR CDR3 RT-PCR. TCRdb passed the multiplex PCR reads through MiXCR, listing each CDR3 protein once. The table shows 350,000 to 400,000 distinct CDR3 sequences, with approximately 15% occurring only once. The sequenced material came from blood. All receptors come from a woman aged 55-69 years with Graves' hyperthyroidism.

This clonotype came up many times. The chain has TRBV28 and TRBJ2-5; TRBD1 matches at 8 bases. J gave up 5 bases and V 3 bases, and 2 bases lay outside the gene matches. The germline gives CDR1 MDHEN, CDR2 SYDVKM. The CDR3 totals 13 residues. The CDR3 loop is CASSLDRVETQYF. CDR3 coding DNA: TGTGCCAGCAGTTTGGACAGGGTGGAGACCCAGTACTTC.

The DNA of the CDR3 is TGCGCCAGCAGCCTTACGAGGGACTTTTCCTACGAGCAGTACTTC. Amino acids: CASSLTRDFSYEQYF. The rearrangement links TRBV4-1 to TRBJ2-7, with D perhaps TRBD2 (6 bases). V was trimmed by 4 bases and J by 1 base, leaving 14 bases between them. The germline CDR1 and CDR2 sequences are MGHRA and YSYEKL. The CDR3 has 15 amino acids.

The chain is built from TRBV11-2 and TRBJ1-1, with 8 bases matching TRBD1. This CDR3 region has 18 residues. Trimming at V came to 1 base and at J to 6 bases, leaving 16 bases not matched to a gene. Germline CDR1 is SGHAT and CDR2 is FQNNGV. CDR3 sequence reads: CASSLGASGGAGSAEAFF. CDR3 DNA: TGTGCCAGCAGCTTAGGTGCGTCAGGGGGCGCCGGAAGTGCTGAAGCTTTCTTT.

In this sample, this clonotype turned up many times. CDR3 residues: CASSLWDRPNIQYF. CDR3 nucleotides: TGTGCCAGCAGTTTGTGGGACAGGCCAAACATTCAGTACTTC. The chain joins TRBV12-3 or TRBV12-4 to TRBJ2-4; the match to TRBD1 covers 8 bases. The CDR3 consists of 14 residues. After removal of 3 bases from V and 6 bases from J, the junction contained 4 bases not matched to a gene.

The gene calls are TRBV27 and TRBJ1-6; D possibly corresponds to TRBD1 (6 bases). Trimming cost V 6 bases and J 10 bases, with 19 bases left between them. The V gene's germline CDR1 is MNHEY and CDR2 SMNVEV (reference sequence). This CDR3 contains 15 residues. DNA for the CDR3: TGTGCCAGCAGCCAGAACAGGGTTCTTCGGTCACCCCTCCACTTT. The encoded protein is CASSQNRVLRSPLHF.